The clone carrying this T cell receptor beta chain was counted a few times. What it binds is not known. These data originate in a study of cytomegalovirus exposure and HLA in healthy donors. Findings of the study overall: Most of the TCR beta V segments (in an earlier analysis) were productive either about 87% or about 30% of the time.

PCR employed 60 Vbeta and 13 Jbeta primers. Assay: immunoSEQ multiplex PCR; the TCRdb copy retains only in-frame clones and omits some. This sample has 150,000 or so clones, with 75% found just once. CDR3 length: 13 amino acids. Trimming shortened V by 4 bases and J by 6 bases, and 13 bases separated the two germline ends. Germline V lookup: CDR1 SGHTA, CDR2 FQGNSA. This chain connects TRBV7-2 to TRBJ2-7, with D tentatively TRBD2 (6 bases). This TCR was sampled from a man in his late teens or twenties in good health and CMV-seropositive. The sequencing sample was made of PBMCs. The CDR3 DNA is TGTGCCAGCAGCTCCGGGGGTAGTATCGAGCAGTACTTC. Its translation is CASSSGGSIEQYF.